Following are 6 T cell receptor beta chains from one sample sequenced in a study of spatial heterogeneity in lung cancer. Time point: sample taken at primary tumor resection. Extraction of whole RNA from tumor, nontumor lung or frozen PBMC preceded unsorted sequencing. Each CDR3 protein is one row after TCRdb ran MiXCR on the 5' RACE reads. The sample includes 12,000 to 15,000 distinct CDR3 sequences, over 6.5% of them seen just once. Sequenced here: PBMCs, sampled at surgery. These receptors were collected from a female donor with early-stage non-small cell lung cancer.

The chain is built from TRBV28 and TRBJ2-3; a possible D gene is TRBD2 (6 bases). V was shortened by 6 bases and J by 4 bases, with 20 bases between the two germline ends. Germline V gene data show CDR1 as MDHEN and CDR2 as SYDVKM. CDR3 length equals 16 residues. DNA for the CDR3: TGTGCCAGCAGATGGGGGACTTTAACTCACGCAGATACGCAGTATTTT. It codes for CASRWGTLTHADTQYF.

This clonotype was counted many times. V is TRBV6-5 and J is TRBJ2-3; D might be TRBD2 (5 bases). There are 16 residues in the CDR3. The germline V and J ends were trimmed by 0 bases and 4 bases, with 14 bases remaining between them. Germline CDR1 and CDR2: MNHEY and SVGAGI. The CDR3 here is CASSYSGLSGSDTQYF. The CDR3 coding sequence is TGTGCCAGCAGTTACTCCGGCCTATCGGGGTCAGATACGCAGTATTTT.

This clonotype was detected many times. The V gene is TRBV7-6, the J gene TRBJ2-3; D might be TRBD2 (7 bases). The CDR3 extends over 18 amino acids. Between the trimmed V and J ends, which lost 6 bases and 0 bases, there was a span of 22 bases. Germline loops: CDR1 SGHVS, CDR2 FNYEAQ. DNA for the CDR3: TGTGCCAGCAGACCTCTTAGGGGAGGGGGGAAAAGCACAGATACGCAGTATTTT. This gives the protein CASRPLRGGGKSTDTQYF.

This clonotype turned up a few times. This chain joins TRBV7-9 and TRBJ1-2; D gene ambiguous. The CDR3 contains 12 residues. The germline gives CDR1 SEHNR, CDR2 FQNEAQ (reference sequence). V dropped 5 bases and J dropped 12 bases, with 16 bases sitting between them. The CDR3 region has the DNA TGTGCCAGCAGCGACTTTGGACCGATAGACACCTTC. Amino acid sequence: CASSDFGPIDTF.

The V and J genes are TRBV7-2 and TRBJ2-7; D gene ambiguous. Trimming removed 1 base at V and 6 bases at J, with 10 bases between. The germline CDR1 and CDR2 sequences are SGHTA and FQGNSA. The CDR3 length is 13 residues. The CDR3: CASSLGQLTEQYF. The CDR3 DNA is TGTGCCAGCAGCTTAGGACAACTGACCGAGCAGTACTTC. The whole variable domain, filled in from reference TRBV7-2 and TRBJ2-7, reads GAGVSQSPSNKVTEKGKDVELRCDPISGHTALYWYRQSLGQGLEFLIYFQGNSAPDKSGLPSDRFSAERTGGSVSTLTIQRTQQEDSAVYLCASSLGQLTEQYFGPGTRLTVT.

The sample holds many counts of this clonotype. This chain uses TRBV6-2 or TRBV6-3 with TRBJ1-1; no clear D. The CDR3 contains 13 residues. Looked up from germline, CDR1 is MNHEY and CDR2 is SVGEGT. The V end lost 2 bases, the J end lost 5 bases, and 9 bases lay between the germline ends. CDR3 nucleotides: TGTGCCAGCAGTTACGGAGACTGGACTGAAGCTTTCTTT. Amino acids: CASSYGDWTEAFF.